This TCR beta chain emerged from a study of radiotherapy plus CTLA-4 blockade in lung cancer. Findings and limits, study-wide: Reported findings show early blood T cell clone dynamics, with interferon-beta, best predicted response. Clones of tumor-derived TCRs expanded in blood after radiotherapy plus ipilimumab.

Turning to this clone: Its target is not known.

Using immunoSEQ multiplex PCR, the repertoire was profiled, and TCRdb retains in-frame clones only, with some absent. The sample consists of just over 35,000 clones, 75% to 90% of them appearing once. CDR3 length: 18 amino acids. V shed 1 base, J shed 0 bases, and the junction held 6 bases outside the gene matches. Germline lookup yields CDR1 SGHRS and CDR2 YFSETQ. The chain employs TRBV5-1 and TRBJ1-3; 11 nucleotides match TRBD1. This receptor was taken from a human donor with non-small cell lung cancer who had stable disease on radiotherapy plus ipilimumab. The sample consisted of peripheral blood, taken from a patient treated with radiotherapy plus ipilimumab. CDR3 residues: CASSLPGQGESSGNTIYF. CDR3 coding DNA: TGCGCCAGCAGCTTGCCGGGACAGGGGGAAAGCTCTGGAAACACCATATATTTT.